These 18 T cell receptor beta chains originate from one sample sequenced in a study of blood T cell repertoires in COVID-19. Method: immunoSEQ multiplex PCR; TCRdb's copy keeps in-frame clones and lacks some. The sample consists of over 30,000 clones, around nine tenths of them appearing once. The sequenced material came from peripheral blood. The receptors originated from a human donor with active COVID-19. The donor label of this sample is uncertain.

The V and J genes are TRBV12-3 or TRBV12-4 and TRBJ2-5; the D is unclear. CDR3 length: 11 residues. Deletions cut 3 bases from V and 5 bases from J, with 4 bases between. CDR3 sequence: CASSFLETQYF. The CDR3 nucleotides are TGTGCCAGCAGTTTTCTGGAGACCCAGTACTTC.

In its sample, this clone was seen once. The chain uses TRBV29-1 and TRBJ1-2; D is unresolved. Trimming removed 8 bases at V and 0 bases at J, with 19 bases between. This CDR3 is built from 15 residues. The V gene's germline CDR1 is SQVTM and CDR2 ANQGSEA. The CDR3 region has the DNA TGCAGCTTTACCTCAGGTTACTTAGCTAACTATGGCTACACCTTC. Translation gives CSFTSGYLANYGYTF.

The rearrangement uses TRBV5-1 and TRBJ2-2; possible D gene TRBD1, 7 bases. The V and J ends lost 3 bases and 4 bases respectively, with 16 bases between them. This CDR3 is built from 16 residues. Germline V CDR1 and CDR2: SGHRS, YFSETQ. The chain's CDR3 is CASSSTYQGGTGELFF. DNA for the CDR3: TGCGCCAGCAGCTCTACATATCAGGGGGGCACCGGGGAGCTGTTTTTT. Drawing the rest from reference TRBV5-1 and TRBJ2-2, the complete variable domain is KAGVTQTPRYLIKTRGQQVTLSCSPISGHRSVSWYQQTPGQGLQFLFEYFSETQRNKGNFPGRFSGRQFSNSRSEMNVSTLELGDSALYLCASSSTYQGGTGELFFGEGSRLTVL.

V usage is TRBV19 and J usage is TRBJ1-6; D not certain. CDR3 length: 13 residues. CDR1 is LNHDA, CDR2 SQIVND, per germline (reference sequence). The V gene lost 3 bases and the J gene lost 6 bases, with 6 bases spanning the gap. The CDR3 sequence is CASSIQSNSPLHF. The CDR3 nucleotides read TGTGCCAGTAGTATCCAGTCTAATTCACCCCTCCACTTT.

J is TRBJ1-1 and V is TRBV2, with a possible D match to TRBD1 (5 bases). V gave up 2 bases and J gave up 10 bases, with 17 bases separating them. The CDR3 is 14 residues long. The V gene's germline CDR1 is SNHLY and CDR2 FYNNEI. CDR3 bases: TGTGCCAGCAGTGAACTCCCACAGGCAGGCGGAGCTTTCTTT. It encodes CASSELPQAGGAFF.

The V call is TRBV5-4, the J call TRBJ1-1, with a weak D call TRBD1 (5 bases). The CDR3 has 13 amino acids. Trimming removed 5 bases at V and 5 bases at J, with 13 bases between. Germline CDR1 and CDR2: SGHNT and YYREEE (reference sequence). CDR3 amino acids: CASRLAQGTEAFF. CDR3 nucleotide sequence: TGTGCCAGCAGGTTAGCTCAGGGAACTGAAGCTTTCTTT.

The rearrangement links TRBV4-2 to TRBJ2-1; TRBD2 matches at 8 bases. CDR1 and CDR2 (germline): LGHNA, YNFKEQ. Trimming cost V 0 bases and J 7 bases; bases outside gene matches: 8. The CDR3 runs 16 residues. CDR3 in amino acids: CASSQDFAGGLNEQFF. The CDR3 DNA follows: TGTGCCAGCAGCCAAGATTTCGCGGGGGGCCTAAATGAGCAGTTCTTC.

The chain joins TRBV7-2 to TRBJ1-5; D remains ambiguous. The ends were cut back, 3 bases at V and 4 bases at J, with 13 bases in the middle. The CDR3 sequence is 15 residues long. Germline-derived CDR1 and CDR2 are SGHTA and FQGNSA. The chain's CDR3 is CASSFSGGWNQPQHF. CDR3 in DNA: TGTGCCAGCAGCTTCTCCGGCGGGTGGAATCAGCCCCAGCATTTT.

This clone was seen a single time. The rearrangement links TRBV12-1 to TRBJ2-5; the table's D call, TRBD2, was not checked against the DNA. TRBV12-1 is given as a pseudogene. The CDR3 spans 17 residues. The CDR3 protein is CASSRRTSGGAVETQYF. The DNA of the CDR3 is TGTGCCAGCAGCCGGAGGACTAGCGGGGGGGCCGTAGAGACCCAGTACTTC.

J is TRBJ2-3 and V is TRBV9; D is undetermined. Germline loops: CDR1 SGDLS, CDR2 YYNGEE. The germline V and J ends were trimmed by 0 bases and 3 bases, with 8 bases remaining between them. The CDR3 is 14 residues long. DNA for the CDR3: TGTGCCAGCAGCGTAGGTAGCTGGACAGATACGCAGTATTTT. As protein: CASSVGSWTDTQYF.

V is TRBV6-2 or TRBV6-3 and J is TRBJ1-2, with TRBD1 identical over 12 bases. The CDR3 consists of 16 residues. Trimming cost V 2 bases and J 4 bases; bases outside gene matches: 5. The germline gives CDR1 MNHEY, CDR2 SVGEGT. The CDR3 loop is CASSYTGTGGIYGYTF. CDR3 DNA: TGTGCCAGCAGTTACACCGGGACAGGGGGCATCTATGGCTACACCTTC.

The chain recombines TRBV7-8 with TRBJ2-1; 7 bases map to TRBD1. The germline V gene has CDR1 SGHVS and CDR2 FQNEAQ. V shed 2 bases, J shed 6 bases, and the junction held 7 bases outside the gene matches. The CDR3 has 15 amino acids. CDR3 protein: CASSLILGQSNEQFF. The CDR3 bases are TGTGCCAGCAGCTTAATTCTGGGACAGTCCAATGAGCAGTTCTTC.

The rearrangement joins TRBV27 to TRBJ2-7; TRBD2 aligns across 12 bases. Trimming cost V 5 bases and J 2 bases; bases outside gene matches: 7. Germline loops: CDR1 MNHEY, CDR2 SMNVEV (reference sequence). This CDR3 has 16 residues. CDR3 residues: CASSTTSGGPTYEQYF. The CDR3 DNA reads as TGTGCCAGCAGTACAACTAGCGGGGGGCCTACCTACGAGCAGTACTTC.

The V call is TRBV19, the J call TRBJ1-3; 8 bases are a match to TRBD1. This CDR3 contains 15 residues. J gave up 7 bases and V 8 bases, and 13 bases lay outside the gene matches. Germline CDR1 reads LNHDA; CDR2 reads SQIVND (reference sequence). The CDR3 nucleotides are TGTGCCAGTCGTTCCGGGACAGGATCCGGGAACACCATATATTTT. As protein: CASRSGTGSGNTIYF.

This clone was counted a few times. The V and J genes are TRBV29-1 and TRBJ2-5; D remains ambiguous. The V gene's germline CDR1 is SQVTM and CDR2 ANQGSEA. V lost 7 bases, J lost 2 bases, and 11 bases lay in between. This CDR3 contains 12 residues. DNA of the CDR3: TGCAGCGCCTACCTGGTTCAAGAGACCCAGTACTTC. Translated: CSAYLVQETQYF.

The genes are TRBV6-5 and TRBJ2-7; weak D call: TRBD1 (6 bases). The germline V gene encodes CDR1 MNHEY and CDR2 SVGAGI. V dropped 5 bases and J dropped 0 bases, with 11 bases sitting between them. This CDR3 spans 14 amino acids. The CDR3 reads CASSPRDTSYEQYF. The CDR3 coding sequence is TGTGCCAGCAGTCCTCGGGACACCTCCTACGAGCAGTACTTC.

The CDR3 loop reads CASSPLEEAWNEQFF. The CDR3 nucleotides are TGTGCCAGCAGTCCACTCGAGGAAGCGTGGAATGAGCAGTTCTTC. This chain joins TRBV6-2 or TRBV6-3 and TRBJ2-1; D gene ambiguous. The CDR3 runs to 15 residues. Between the trimmed V and J ends, which lost 5 bases and 7 bases, there was a span of 18 bases. The germline V gene encodes CDR1 MNHEY and CDR2 SVGEGT.

V and J are TRBV18 and TRBJ2-1, with TRBD2 identical over 11 bases. The trim removed 1 base at V and 9 bases at J, leaving 11 bases unmatched. The CDR3 spans 17 residues. Germline CDR1 is KGHSH and CDR2 is LQKENI. CDR3 in DNA: TGTGCCAGCTCACCACGTGCGACTAGCGGGGCGGGGGGTGAGCAGTTCTTC. Translating it yields CASSPRATSGAGGEQFF.